The 12 T cell receptor beta chains below were found in one sample sequenced in a study of T cell repertoires in cytomegalovirus infection. TCRdb re-called the reads with MiXCR, one entry per CDR3 protein. The repertoire includes fewer than 550,000 distinct CDR3 sequences, about 15% of them detected once, and 20% to 30% sits in the top ten. Sequencing was performed on CD8+ T cells from PBMCs. The receptors derive from a human donor in good health (CMV status not recorded). Some clones in this sample may be carry-over from other donors' samples.

Many counts were recorded for this clonotype. This chain connects TRBV24-1 to TRBJ2-2; D remains unclear. Deletions cut 0 bases from V and 7 bases from J, with 8 bases between. There are 14 residues in the CDR3. Germline V lookup: CDR1 KGHDR, CDR2 SFDVKD. DNA for the CDR3: TGTGCCACCAGTGATTTGCTCAGTAACGGGGAGCTGTTTTTT. It is translated as CATSDLLSNGELFF.

This CDR3 is CATRGDNQPQHF. In nucleotides, the CDR3 is TGTGCCACCCGCGGTGACAATCAGCCCCAGCATTTT. This chain uses TRBV15 with TRBJ1-5, with D hard to call. V lost 8 bases and J lost 3, with 8 bases in between. This CDR3 has 12 amino acids. CDR1 is LNHNV, CDR2 YYDKDF, per germline (reference sequence).

This clonotype was detected many times. V gene TRBV6-6 combines with J gene TRBJ1-5; TRBD1 matches 8 bases. V dropped 2 bases and J dropped 5; count of bases not matched to a gene: 5. The CDR3 spans 15 residues. Germline assignment: CDR1 MNHNY and CDR2 SVGAGI (reference sequence). The CDR3 region has the DNA TGTGCCAGCAGTTACGAGGCGACAGGGGATCAGCCCCAGCATTTT. It is translated as CASSYEATGDQPQHF.

This clonotype has just a few counts. The chain couples TRBV20-1 to TRBJ2-3, with a possible D match to TRBD1 (6 bases). This CDR3 is 16 amino acids long. Between the trimmed V and J ends, which lost 4 bases and 2 bases, there was a span of 19 bases. Germline-derived CDR1 and CDR2 are DFQATT and SNEGSKA (reference sequence). The CDR3, as DNA: TGCAGTGCTATGGGGGCTCCGGGACACAACACAGATACGCAGTATTTT. This encodes CSAMGAPGHNTDTQYF.

The chain recombines TRBV5-1 with TRBJ2-7; the D gene is possibly TRBD2 (6 bases). Trimming cost V 2 bases and J 4 bases, with 13 bases left between them. Germline CDR1 and CDR2: SGHRS and YFSETQ. The CDR3 contains 14 residues. The CDR3 region is CASSFGGAGYEQYF. In DNA form, the CDR3 reads TGCGCCAGCAGCTTCGGAGGGGCGGGGTACGAGCAGTACTTC. Variable domain in full (rest from reference TRBV5-1 and TRBJ2-7): KAGVTQTPRYLIKTRGQQVTLSCSPISGHRSVSWYQQTPGQGLQFLFEYFSETQRNKGNFPGRFSGRQFSNSRSEMNVSTLELGDSALYLCASSFGGAGYEQYFGPGTRLTVT.

This clonotype was observed at least ten times. The rearrangement uses TRBV2 and TRBJ2-2; D is unclear. This CDR3 is 15 amino acids long. In germline, CDR1 is SNHLY, CDR2 FYNNEI. The germline V and J ends were trimmed by 5 bases and 7 bases, with 17 bases remaining between them. CDR3 nucleotides: TGTGCCAGCAGTATAGGTACAATTCTTCTCGGGGAGCTGTTTTTT. Translated: CASSIGTILLGELFF.

This clonotype was detected only a few times. The chain carries TRBV7-9 and TRBJ2-5, with 9 positions matching TRBD1. Trimming at V came to 5 bases and at J to 3 bases, leaving 4 bases not matched to a gene. The germline V gene has CDR1 SEHNR and CDR2 FQNEAQ (reference sequence). The CDR3 runs to 14 residues. The DNA for the CDR3 is TGTGCCAGCAGCATGGGGACAGGGAAAGAGACCCAGTACTTC. As protein: CASSMGTGKETQYF.

This clonotype was counted between two and nine times. This chain uses TRBV6-4 with TRBJ2-3, with D perhaps TRBD2 (6 bases). Trimming took off 0 bases at V and 1 base at J, with 11 bases between the two ends. This CDR3 contains 16 residues. Germline loops: CDR1 MRHNA, CDR2 SNTAGT. The CDR3 bases are TGTGCCAGCAGTGACTCGAACGGGGGAGGCACAGATACGCAGTATTTT. This sequence encodes CASSDSNGGGTDTQYF.

This clonotype was recorded many times. The V gene is TRBV12-3 or TRBV12-4, the J gene TRBJ1-2; D not certain. The CDR3 covers 12 residues. Trimming removed 3 bases at V and 6 bases at J, with 8 bases between. CDR3 residues: CASSFMTHGYTF. CDR3 nucleotide sequence: TGTGCCAGCAGTTTTATGACCCATGGCTACACCTTC.

This chain joins TRBV6-6 and TRBJ2-5; 7 bases are shared with TRBD2. J gave up 2 bases and V 7 bases, and 13 bases lay outside the gene matches. Per germline, CDR1 MNHNY and CDR2 SVGAGI (reference sequence). The CDR3 length is 16 residues. The CDR3 region is CASTYGSGETQETQYF. The CDR3 region has the DNA TGTGCCAGCACCTACGGGAGCGGGGAGACACAAGAGACCCAGTACTTC.

The chain is built from TRBV5-4 and TRBJ2-3; 7 bases are a match to TRBD2. Per germline, CDR1 SGHNT and CDR2 YYREEE (reference sequence). Trimming cost V 4 bases and J 1 base; bases outside gene matches: 9. There are 16 residues in the CDR3. CDR3 nucleotides: TGTGCCAGCAGCGCCGGGGGGAGCGGAGGCACAGATACGCAGTATTTT. Protein product: CASSAGGSGGTDTQYF.

This clonotype was seen only a few times. The chain combines TRBV19 with TRBJ2-7; D possibly uses TRBD1 or TRBD2 (5 bases each). Germline V gene data show CDR1 as LNHDA and CDR2 as SQIVND (reference sequence). The CDR3 sequence is 17 residues long. V was clipped by 3 bases and J by 0 bases, with 18 bases between them. CDR3 bases: TGTGCCAGTAGTATCCAGCGGTCGGGACGGCGCTCCTACGAGCAGTACTTC. Protein: CASSIQRSGRRSYEQYF.